The 20 T cell receptor beta chains in this list originate from one sample, sequenced in a study of T cell clonotyping in hematopoietic cell transplantation. Sequencing used immunoSEQ multiplex PCR; TCRdb keeps in-frame clones, though not all of them. The sample consists of tens of thousands of clones, approximately 95% of them appearing once. Material for sequencing was peripheral blood mononuclear cells. The receptors shown here come from a man aged 25-40 years in good health. Some clones in this sample may be carry-over from other donors' samples.

The chain employs TRBV4-1 and TRBJ2-7; weak D call: TRBD2 (5 bases). V lost 3 bases, J lost 9 bases, and 21 bases lay in between. The CDR3 spans 15 residues. Germline values: CDR1 MGHRA, CDR2 YSYEKL. The CDR3 region has the DNA TGCGCCAGCAGCCAGTCTAGCCCGGGCATGATCCCGCAGTACTTC. Translated: CASSQSSPGMIPQYF.

The J gene is TRBJ2-7, the V gene TRBV7-9; 7 positions agree with TRBD2. The germline V gene has CDR1 SEHNR and CDR2 FQNEAQ (reference sequence). CDR3 length: 14 residues. The J segment lost 7 bases and the V segment lost 5 bases, leaving 11 bases of the junction unmatched. The CDR3 region has the DNA TGTGCCAGCAGCCCCCCTAGCGGTCCTTGGGAGCAGTACTTC. It specifies CASSPPSGPWEQYF.

Only one count was recorded for this clone. The J gene is TRBJ1-3, the V gene TRBV7-9, with D possibly being TRBD1 (5 bases). The CDR3 covers 15 residues. Trimming pared 1 base from V and 1 base from J, leaving 8 bases between. The V gene's germline CDR1 is SEHNR and CDR2 FQNEAQ (reference sequence). The CDR3 loop reads CASSLVQGSGNTIYF. Written as DNA, the CDR3 is TGTGCCAGCAGCTTAGTTCAGGGTTCTGGAAACACCATATATTTT.

The chain employs TRBV4-3 and TRBJ2-7; 7 positions match TRBD2. Germline values: CDR1 LGHNA, CDR2 YSLEER. This CDR3 comprises 19 residues. Unmatched junction bases numbered 22, after V lost 3 bases and J lost 5 bases. This CDR3 is CASSQGIQWREFPRHEQYF. CDR3 DNA: TGCGCCAGCAGCCAGGGGATTCAGTGGCGGGAGTTTCCGCGACACGAGCAGTACTTC.

The chain has TRBV29-1 and TRBJ1-2, with a weak D call TRBD1 (5 bases). With 4 bases removed from V and 6 bases from J, the gap between germline ends came to 18 bases. The germline CDR1 and CDR2 sequences are SQVTM and ANQGSEA. CDR3 length: 14 residues. CDR3 sequence: CSVGPGFWGDGYTF. CDR3 DNA: TGCAGCGTTGGGCCGGGGTTCTGGGGGGATGGCTACACCTTC.

J is TRBJ1-2 and V is TRBV6-6, with D possibly matching TRBD1 (6 bases). The CDR3 runs 14 residues. V gave up 2 bases and J gave up 4 bases, with 11 bases separating them. Germline V lookup: CDR1 MNHNY, CDR2 SVGAGI (reference sequence). CDR3 in DNA: TGTGCCAGCAGTTACCGGGGACACAGCTATGGCTACACCTTC. This gives the protein CASSYRGHSYGYTF.

The chain links TRBV6-5 to TRBJ2-5, with 9 bases aligning to TRBD2. The CDR3 runs to 15 residues. Per germline, CDR1 MNHEY and CDR2 SVGAGI. The J segment lost 4 bases and the V segment lost 6 bases, leaving 9 bases of the junction unmatched. The CDR3 loop is CASSPILAGVETQYF. The CDR3 DNA sequence: TGTGCCAGCAGCCCGATCTTAGCGGGGGTAGAGACCCAGTACTTC.

The gene calls are TRBV28 and TRBJ2-7, with D perhaps being TRBD1 or TRBD2 (5 bases each). Trimming left V 4 bases short and J 0 bases short, with 7 bases between. The CDR3 contains 13 residues. The germline V gene has CDR1 MDHEN and CDR2 SYDVKM. CDR3 loop: CASSWGISYEQYF. The CDR3 nucleotides are TGTGCCAGCAGTTGGGGGATCTCCTACGAGCAGTACTTC.

This clone has a single count. The chain joins TRBV30 to TRBJ1-1; a possible D gene is TRBD1 (6 bases). This CDR3 has 13 amino acids. Germline lookup yields CDR1 GTSNPN and CDR2 SVGIG (reference sequence). Trimming cost V 3 bases and J 4 bases, with 12 bases left between them. The DNA for the CDR3 is TGTGCCTGGAGGTCAGGGGCGGGCACTGAAGCTTTCTTT. It is translated as CAWRSGAGTEAFF.

This clone has only one observation. The chain has TRBV6-5 and TRBJ2-1, with TRBD2 matching over 12 bases. The V gene's germline CDR1 is MNHEY and CDR2 SVGAGI. The CDR3 contains 16 residues. V was clipped by 4 bases and J by 6 bases; unmatched bases: 7. This CDR3 reads CASSSPTSGSGNEQFF. The DNA for the CDR3 is TGTGCCAGCAGTTCCCCGACTAGCGGGAGTGGCAATGAGCAGTTCTTC.

This chain uses TRBV11-3 with TRBJ2-1, with TRBD2 matching over 7 bases. Germline V gene lookup returns CDR1 SGHNT and CDR2 YENEEA. CDR3 length: 15 residues. V was pared by 2 bases and J by 4 bases, with 5 bases of the junction left unmatched. CDR3 in amino acids: CASSLMGGPYNEQFF. CDR3 bases: TGTGCCAGCAGCTTAATGGGAGGGCCTTACAATGAGCAGTTCTTC.

The gene calls are TRBV4-1 and TRBJ1-5; D perhaps matches TRBD1 (5 bases). V was trimmed by 3 bases and J by 5 bases, leaving 14 bases between them. CDR3 length: 15 residues. Germline V gene sequence: CDR1 MGHRA, CDR2 YSYEKL. CDR3 amino acids: CASSQSADTYQPQHF. The CDR3, as DNA: TGCGCCAGCAGCCAGTCCGCGGACACCTATCAGCCCCAGCATTTT.

The chain links TRBV7-9 to TRBJ2-3, with TRBD2 matching 8 bases. Losses at the gene ends were 8 bases for V and 4 bases for J; bases not matched to a gene: 11. The CDR3 length is 15 residues. The germline CDR1 and CDR2 sequences are SEHNR and FQNEAQ (reference sequence). This CDR3 is CASLRSGAVPDTQYF. Written as DNA, the CDR3 is TGTGCCAGCCTACGTAGCGGGGCTGTACCAGATACGCAGTATTTT.

This chain joins TRBV11-3 and TRBJ2-5; 10 positions agree with TRBD1. The end of the DNA is better explained by TRBJ2-7, so the J call may be wrong. This CDR3 is built from 15 residues. Germline assignment: CDR1 SGHNT and CDR2 YENEEA. CDR3 coding DNA: TGTGCCAGCAGCCGGACAGGGGGGAGCTCCTACGAGCAGTACTTC. Translating it yields CASSRTGGSSYEQYF.

The V call is TRBV4-2, the J call TRBJ2-7, with 12 positions matching TRBD2. Trimming cost V 4 bases and J 3 bases; bases outside gene matches: 10. The length of the CDR3 is 17 residues. Germline values: CDR1 LGHNA, CDR2 YNFKEQ. DNA of the CDR3: TGTGCCAGCAGCCCATCCGGGACTAGCGGGTACTTCTACGAGCAGTACTTC. Protein: CASSPSGTSGYFYEQYF.

The sample holds a few counts of this clone. The rearrangement uses TRBV9 and TRBJ2-1, with no clear D. Germline V CDR1 and CDR2: SGDLS, YYNGEE. The V end lost 0 bases, the J end lost 3 bases, and 4 bases lay between the germline ends. The CDR3 runs 13 residues. In DNA, the CDR3 is TGTGCCAGCAGCGTAGGAGACTACAATGAGCAGTTCTTC. Encoded protein: CASSVGDYNEQFF.

The chain couples TRBV6-6 to TRBJ1-3; weak D call: TRBD1 (6 bases). V lost 9 bases to trimming and J lost 4 bases, with 10 bases between them. The CDR3 totals 12 residues. Germline CDR1 and CDR2: MNHNY and SVGAGI (reference sequence). The CDR3, as DNA: TGTGCCAGTGCAGGGGCAGGAAACACCATATATTTT. Translating it yields CASAGAGNTIYF.

This clone occurred once. V gene TRBV30 combines with J gene TRBJ2-3, with 10 bases matching TRBD1. Germline assignment: CDR1 GTSNPN and CDR2 SVGIG (reference sequence). The CDR3 sequence is 15 residues long. Trimming took 3 bases from V and 0 from J; bases not matched to a gene: 3. The CDR3 bases are TGTGCCTGGAGCCCGGGACAGGGGAGCACAGATACGCAGTATTTT. Its translation is CAWSPGQGSTDTQYF. Full variable domain (outside the CDR3, taken from reference TRBV30 and TRBJ2-3): SQTIHQWPATLVQPVGSPLSLECTVEGTSNPNLYWYRQAAGRGLQLLFYSVGIGQISSEVPQNLSASRPQDRQFILSSKKLLLSDSGFYLCAWSPGQGSTDTQYFGPGTRLTVL.

The rearrangement joins TRBV2 to TRBJ2-3; tentative D call: TRBD2 (6 bases). V was clipped by 6 bases and J by 3 bases, with 22 bases between them. Germline CDR1 SNHLY, CDR2 FYNNEI. This CDR3 has 17 amino acids. The CDR3 DNA reads as TGTGCCAGCAGGCCCCCCACTAGCCGGGGGTATACAGATACGCAGTATTTT. Translating it yields CASRPPTSRGYTDTQYF.

The chain carries TRBV11-3 and TRBJ2-4; D might be TRBD1 (6 bases). This CDR3 contains 16 residues. The germline V gene has CDR1 SGHNT and CDR2 YENEEA. V was pared by 1 base and J by 0 bases, with 10 bases between. The CDR3 nucleotides read TGTGCCAGCAGCTTAGGAGACAGGCTAGCCAAAAACATTCAGTACTTC. Translating it yields CASSLGDRLAKNIQYF. The full variable domain, its missing parts supplied by reference TRBV11-3 and TRBJ2-4, is EAGVVQSPRYKIIEKKQPVAFWCNPISGHNTLYWYLQNLGQGPELLIRYENEEAVDDSQLPKDRFSAERLKGVDSTLKIQPAELGDSAVYLCASSLGDRLAKNIQYFGAGTRLSVL.